Each of the 6 T cell receptor beta chains below was sequenced from the same sample in a study of early T cells in non-severe SARS-CoV-2 infection. TCRdb called the 5' RACE reads again in MiXCR, with one record for every CDR3 protein. The sample records roughly 29,000 distinct CDR3 sequences, roughly 5% being singletons. Source material: whole blood. These receptors all come from an adult who was a healthcare worker with PCR-confirmed SARS-CoV-2 infection or an uninfected control (not recorded which).

This clonotype is a singleton in its sample. A read error is possible here, since a much larger clone lies one base away. The chain recombines TRBV12-3 or TRBV12-4 with TRBJ2-1, with 8 bases that match TRBD1. Trimming removed 5 bases from V and 13 bases from J; junction bases left unmatched: 7. This CDR3 has 12 residues. The CDR3 spells CASSTDRVLQFF. The CDR3 coding sequence is TGTGCCAGCAGTACGGACAGGGTTCTACAGTTCTTC.

This clonotype was seen many times. The rearrangement joins TRBV20-1 to TRBJ1-3; D call uncertain. In germline, CDR1 is DFQATT, CDR2 SNEGSKA (reference sequence). The V gene lost 6 bases and the J gene lost 1 base, with 22 bases spanning the gap. There are 17 residues in the CDR3. The CDR3, as DNA: TGCAGTGCAAACCTCCCAGGACCCCTTCGGTCTGGAAACACCATATATTTT. Protein product: CSANLPGPLRSGNTIYF.

There are many counts of this clonotype. The rearrangement links TRBV30 to TRBJ1-3; no firm D call. V was pared by 8 bases and J by 2 bases, with 7 bases between. The CDR3 length is 11 residues. The germline gives CDR1 GTSNPN, CDR2 SVGIG (reference sequence). This CDR3 reads CARVTGNTIYF. In DNA form, the CDR3 reads TGTGCCAGGGTTACTGGAAACACCATATATTTT.

In this sample, this clonotype turned up many times. V usage is TRBV4-2 and J usage is TRBJ1-5; a possible D gene is TRBD1 (5 bases). V shed 0 bases and J shed 7 bases, with 16 bases lying between them. CDR1 is LGHNA and CDR2 is YNFKEQ in the germline V gene. The CDR3 is 16 residues long. CDR3 DNA: TGTGCCAGCAGCCAAGATCTGGCAGGGAGTTTCCAGCCCCAGCATTTT. Protein sequence: CASSQDLAGSFQPQHF.

Points on this clonotype: Possible read error: a much larger clone is one base away. The chain has TRBV12-5 and TRBJ2-7; 7 positions agree with TRBD1. CDR3 length equals 14 residues. In germline, CDR1 is LGHNT, CDR2 FRNRAP. V dropped 5 bases and J dropped 6; count of bases not matched to a gene: 10. The CDR3 region has the DNA TGTGCTAGTGGTCTGGGGACAGTGGGCCTCGAGCAGTACTTC. Its translation: CASGLGTVGLEQYF.

The chain joins TRBV6-1 to TRBJ2-1, with 13 bases identical to TRBD2. This CDR3 contains 18 residues. With 6 bases clipped from V and 8 bases from J, the junction kept 16 bases outside the gene matches. Germline V gene data show CDR1 as MNHNS and CDR2 as SASEGT. CDR3 sequence reads: CASRGGLAGSHLAHEQFF. The CDR3 region has the DNA TGTGCCAGCAGGGGGGGACTAGCGGGATCACACCTGGCCCATGAGCAGTTCTTC.